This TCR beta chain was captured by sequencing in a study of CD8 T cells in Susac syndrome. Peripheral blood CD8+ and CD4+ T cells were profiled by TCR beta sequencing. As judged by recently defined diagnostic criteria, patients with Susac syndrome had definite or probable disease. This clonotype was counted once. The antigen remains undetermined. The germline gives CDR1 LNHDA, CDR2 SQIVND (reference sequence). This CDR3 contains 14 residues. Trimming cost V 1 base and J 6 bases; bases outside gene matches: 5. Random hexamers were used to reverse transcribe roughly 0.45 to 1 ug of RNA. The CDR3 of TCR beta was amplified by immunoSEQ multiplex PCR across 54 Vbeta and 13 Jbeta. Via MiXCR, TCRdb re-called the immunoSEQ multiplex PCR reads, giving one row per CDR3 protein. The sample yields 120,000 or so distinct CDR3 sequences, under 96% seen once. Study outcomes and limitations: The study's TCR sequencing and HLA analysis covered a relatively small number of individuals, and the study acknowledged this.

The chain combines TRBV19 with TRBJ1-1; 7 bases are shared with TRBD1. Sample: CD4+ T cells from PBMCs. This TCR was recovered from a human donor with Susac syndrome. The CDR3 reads CASSIGDSRPEAFF. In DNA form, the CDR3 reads TGTGCCAGTAGTATAGGGGACAGCCGCCCTGAAGCTTTCTTT.